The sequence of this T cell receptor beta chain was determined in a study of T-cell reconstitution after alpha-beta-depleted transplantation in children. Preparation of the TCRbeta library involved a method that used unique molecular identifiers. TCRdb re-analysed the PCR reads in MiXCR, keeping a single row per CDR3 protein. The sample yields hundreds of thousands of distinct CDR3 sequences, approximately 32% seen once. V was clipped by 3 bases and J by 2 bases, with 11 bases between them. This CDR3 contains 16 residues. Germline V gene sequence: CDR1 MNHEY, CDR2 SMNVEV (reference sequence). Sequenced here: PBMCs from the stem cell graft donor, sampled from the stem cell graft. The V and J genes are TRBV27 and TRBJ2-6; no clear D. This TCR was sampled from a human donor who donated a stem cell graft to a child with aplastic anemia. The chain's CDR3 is CASSFTFVPGANVLTF. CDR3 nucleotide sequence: TGTGCCAGCAGTTTTACCTTTGTACCTGGGGCCAACGTCCTGACTTTC. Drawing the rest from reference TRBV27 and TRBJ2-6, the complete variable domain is EAQVTQNPRYLITVTGKKLTVTCSQNMNHEYMSWYRQDPGLGLRQIYYSMNVEVTDKGDVPEGYKVSRKEKRNFPLILESPSPNQTSLYFCASSFTFVPGANVLTFGAGSRLTVL.